This T cell receptor (beta chain) appears in the sequencing data of a study of spatial heterogeneity in lung cancer. Study details: The study consistently detected more beta-chain than alpha-chain sequences. Combinations of a unique TCR and a UMI were tallied in raw reads, and on average each appeared more than ten times.

TCRdb redid the calling of the 5' RACE reads with MiXCR, one entry per CDR3 protein. The profile covers about 17,000 distinct CDR3 sequences, with roughly 6.2% appearing a single time and 5.5% to 8% taken by the ten largest. Specified time point: sample taken at primary tumor resection. The table lists this clonotype with many counts. Its specificity is not known. Study results and caveats: One measure, the expanded intratumoral alpha and beta TCR count, tracked tumor mutation counts. Quantities of ubiquitous and regional expanded TCRs paralleled ubiquitous and regional nonsynonymous mutations, respectively.

Germline trimming cut 2 bases from V and 3 bases from J; bases unmatched to any gene: 3. This CDR3 has 15 residues. Germline values: CDR1 SGDLS, CDR2 YYNGEE. This receptor was taken from a male donor with early-stage non-small cell lung cancer. Here the sequenced sample was lung tumor tissue, taken at surgery. V usage is TRBV9 and J usage is TRBJ2-3; 10 nucleotides agree with TRBD1. The CDR3 region has the DNA TGTGCCAGCAGCGTCGACAGGGGGCGGACAGATACGCAGTATTTT. Protein: CASSVDRGRTDTQYF.